The 6 T cell receptor beta chains presented below share a single source sample, sequenced in a study of long-term antiretroviral therapy in people with HIV. Survey-level resolution applied to immunoSEQ assay v3.0. Some clones are missing from TCRdb's copy, which holds only in-frame ones; the method was immunoSEQ multiplex PCR. The sample lists about 50,000 clones; roughly four fifths were seen once. The specimen was unsorted PBMCs, collected 0.8 years after starting antiretroviral therapy. These receptors were obtained from a woman aged 18-35 years with HIV.

The J gene is TRBJ2-1, the V gene TRBV11-2, with D tentatively TRBD2 (5 bases). Germline V gene sequence: CDR1 SGHAT, CDR2 FQNNGV. Trimming shortened V by 0 bases and J by 6 bases, and 9 bases separated the two germline ends. This CDR3 region has 14 residues. CDR3 sequence (DNA): TGTGCCAGCAGCTTAGATAGTCTAGCCAATGAGCAGTTCTTC. It specifies CASSLDSLANEQFF.

The DNA for the CDR3 is TGTGCCAGCAGCTTACGGGGGGATGAGCAGTTCTTC. It specifies CASSLRGDEQFF. The chain uses TRBV5-4 and TRBJ2-1; 7 bases match TRBD2. CDR1 is SGHNT, CDR2 YYREEE, per germline (reference sequence). The junction had 1 base not matched to a gene; V was cut back by 2 bases and J by 8 bases. The CDR3 runs 12 residues.

This clone was counted a few times. The chain couples TRBV10-1 to TRBJ2-2; D might be TRBD1 (6 bases). The CDR3 contains 11 residues. The germline gives CDR1 WNHNN, CDR2 SYGVQD (reference sequence). V lost 9 bases, J lost 7 bases, and 9 bases lay in between. CDR3 bases: TGCGCCAGTAGCAGGGGCGGGGAGCTGTTTTTT. Translation: CASSRGGELFF.

The chain recombines TRBV2 with TRBJ1-5; D uncertain. This CDR3 is 16 amino acids long. V was shortened by 6 bases and J by 4 bases, with 19 bases between the two germline ends. Germline assignment: CDR1 SNHLY and CDR2 FYNNEI. This CDR3 is CASRPPFGRLNQPQHF. The DNA of the CDR3 is TGTGCCAGCAGACCTCCATTTGGCAGGCTTAATCAGCCCCAGCATTTT.

The gene calls are TRBV6-6 and TRBJ1-3; perhaps TRBD1 as D (6 bases). Germline CDR1 is MNHNY and CDR2 is SVGAGI (reference sequence). Trimming removed 0 bases at V and 0 bases at J, with 9 bases between. The CDR3 loop spans 16 amino acids. The CDR3 sequence is CASSYSRQVSGNTIYF. The CDR3, as DNA: TGTGCCAGCAGTTACTCGAGACAGGTCTCTGGAAACACCATATATTTT.

The chain links TRBV6-5 to TRBJ1-1; D is uncertain. The CDR3 covers 15 residues. Germline V gene lookup returns CDR1 MNHEY and CDR2 SVGAGI. V was clipped by 0 bases and J by 2 bases, with 10 bases between them. The CDR3 region has the DNA TGTGCCAGCAGTTACTCTCGAGGGCGAAACACTGAAGCTTTCTTT. The encoded protein is CASSYSRGRNTEAFF.